This T cell receptor beta chain stems from a study of T cells of healthy individuals (dated by TCRdb to about 2018). Receptor amplification or capture employed 5' RACE. Sequencing was performed on an Illumina MiSeq. TCRdb reran the public reads through fastp at Q25 and MiXCR, keeping productive beta chains. For every CDR3 protein sequence, its rows merge into one entry that carries the most common genes and DNA. This sample is represented by approximately 89,000 distinct CDR3 sequences; approximately 4.7% of them were singletons. About 7.5% of the sample is in the top ten clones. This clonotype occurred many times. This receptor's antigen is unknown. It has no much larger one-base neighbor in the sample; base qualities were not kept. This TCR was recovered from a female donor in good health.

CDR3 loop: CASSEWGELGADTQYF. The DNA sequence follows: TGTGCCAGCAGTGAGTGGGGAGAACTGGGTGCAGATACGCAGTATTTT. The rearranged segments are TRBV25-1 and TRBJ2-3; TRBD2 might be the D gene, on 5 matching bases. V was cut back by 3 bases and J by 4 bases, leaving a gap of 17 bases between them. From the cysteine through the phenylalanine, the CDR3 covers 16 amino acids. The only DNA kept is the CDR3, 48 bases in frame from the first base. CDR1 and CDR2 are drawn from the germline V gene: MGHDK, SYGVNS.